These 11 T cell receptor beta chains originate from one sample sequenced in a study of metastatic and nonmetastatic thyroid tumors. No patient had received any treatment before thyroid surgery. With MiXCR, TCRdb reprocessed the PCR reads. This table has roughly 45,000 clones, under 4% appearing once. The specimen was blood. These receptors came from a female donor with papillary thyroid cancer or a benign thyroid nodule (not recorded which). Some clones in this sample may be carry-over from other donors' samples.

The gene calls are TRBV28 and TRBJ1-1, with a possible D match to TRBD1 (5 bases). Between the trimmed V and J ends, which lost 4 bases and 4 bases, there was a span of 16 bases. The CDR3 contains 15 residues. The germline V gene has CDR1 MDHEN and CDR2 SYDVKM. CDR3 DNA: TGTGCCAGCAGTTCAAGGGACGGTCGGGGCACTGAAGCTTTCTTT. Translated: CASSSRDGRGTEAFF.

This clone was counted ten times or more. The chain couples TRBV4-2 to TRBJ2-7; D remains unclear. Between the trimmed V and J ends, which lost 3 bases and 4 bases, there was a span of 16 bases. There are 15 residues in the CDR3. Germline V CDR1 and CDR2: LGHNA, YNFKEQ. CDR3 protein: CASSQMNSQGYEQYF. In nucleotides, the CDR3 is TGTGCCAGCAGCCAGATGAACTCTCAAGGGTACGAGCAGTACTTC.

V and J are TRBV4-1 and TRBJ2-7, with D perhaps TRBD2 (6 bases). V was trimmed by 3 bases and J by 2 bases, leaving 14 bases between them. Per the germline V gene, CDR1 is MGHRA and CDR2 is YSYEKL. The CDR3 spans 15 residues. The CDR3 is CASSQYRDSAYEQYF. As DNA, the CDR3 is TGCGCCAGCAGCCAGTACCGGGACTCCGCCTACGAGCAGTACTTC.

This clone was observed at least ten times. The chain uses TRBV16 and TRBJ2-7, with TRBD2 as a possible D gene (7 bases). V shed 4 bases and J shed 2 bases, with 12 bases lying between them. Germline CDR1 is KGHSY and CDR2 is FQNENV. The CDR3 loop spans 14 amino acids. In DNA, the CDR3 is TGTGCCAGCAGCCCCAGGGGAGGGGCCTACGAGCAGTACTTC. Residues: CASSPRGGAYEQYF.

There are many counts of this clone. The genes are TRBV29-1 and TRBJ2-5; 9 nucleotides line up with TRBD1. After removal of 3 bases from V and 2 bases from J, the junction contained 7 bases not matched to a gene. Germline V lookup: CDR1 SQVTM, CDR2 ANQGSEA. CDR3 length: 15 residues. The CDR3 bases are TGCAGCGTTGAGCCGGGGACAGGGAGACAAGAGACCCAGTACTTC. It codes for CSVEPGTGRQETQYF. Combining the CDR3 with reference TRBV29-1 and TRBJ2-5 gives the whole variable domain SAVISQKPSRDICQRGTSLTIQCQVDSQVTMMFWYRQQPGQSLTLIATANQGSEATYESGFVIDKFPISRPNLTFSTLTVSNMSPEDSSIYLCSVEPGTGRQETQYFGPGTRLLVL.

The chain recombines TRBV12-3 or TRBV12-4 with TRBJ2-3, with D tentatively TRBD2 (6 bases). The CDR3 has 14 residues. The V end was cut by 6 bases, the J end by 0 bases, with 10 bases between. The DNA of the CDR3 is TGTGCCAGCAGGCGGAGCGGGAGCACAGATACGCAGTATTTT. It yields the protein CASRRSGSTDTQYF.

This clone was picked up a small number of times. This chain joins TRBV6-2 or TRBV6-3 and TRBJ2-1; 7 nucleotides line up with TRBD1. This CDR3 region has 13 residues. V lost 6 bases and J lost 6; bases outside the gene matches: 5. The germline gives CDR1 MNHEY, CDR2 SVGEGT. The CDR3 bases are TGTGCCAGCAGCCTGGGACAGTTCAATGAGCAGTTCTTC. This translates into CASSLGQFNEQFF.

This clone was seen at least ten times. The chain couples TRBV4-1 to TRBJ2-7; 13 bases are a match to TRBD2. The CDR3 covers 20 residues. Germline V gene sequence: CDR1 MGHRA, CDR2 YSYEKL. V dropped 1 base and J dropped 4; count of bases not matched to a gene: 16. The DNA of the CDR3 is TGCGCCAGCAGCCAAGTACCCTCCTTTCTACTAGCGGGAGGGACATACGAGCAGTACTTC. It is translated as CASSQVPSFLLAGGTYEQYF.

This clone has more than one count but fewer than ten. For the CDR3, the DNA is TGTGCCAGCAGTTACCTTGGTAGCACAGATACGCAGTATTTT. Translated: CASSYLGSTDTQYF. The chain joins TRBV6-5 to TRBJ2-3, with D unclear. Trimming removed 2 bases at V and 0 bases at J, with 6 bases between. From germline, CDR1 is MNHEY and CDR2 SVGAGI. CDR3 length: 14 residues.

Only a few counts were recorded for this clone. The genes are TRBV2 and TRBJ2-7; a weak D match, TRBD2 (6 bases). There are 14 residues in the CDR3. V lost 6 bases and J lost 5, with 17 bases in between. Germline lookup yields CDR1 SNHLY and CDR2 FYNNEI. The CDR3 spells CASSFTPRGDEQYF. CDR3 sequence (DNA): TGTGCCAGCAGCTTCACTCCCCGCGGGGACGAGCAGTACTTC.

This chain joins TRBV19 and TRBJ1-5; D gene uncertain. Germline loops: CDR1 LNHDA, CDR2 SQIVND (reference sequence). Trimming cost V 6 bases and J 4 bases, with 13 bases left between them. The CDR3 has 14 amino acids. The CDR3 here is CASRGWDRNQPQHF. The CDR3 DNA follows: TGTGCCAGTAGGGGCTGGGATCGGAATCAGCCCCAGCATTTT.